Presented here are 22 T cell receptor beta chains from one specimen sequenced in a study of regulatory T cells in long-lasting Graves disease. As to time point: newly diagnosed GD, antithyroid drugs for less than 3 months. Isolated PBMC RNA provided the starting material for the TCR library. Libraries of TCR beta came from iRepertoire HTBI primers plus Arm-PCR of CDR3 regions. TCRdb re-called the multiplex PCR reads through MiXCR, storing one row per CDR3 protein. The profile shows around 400,000 distinct CDR3 sequences, 10% to 15% of them singletons. The sample also formed part of further work on T cells in Graves' hyperthyroidism and ophthalmopathy.

The source material was peripheral blood mononuclear cells (PBMCs), sampled at new diagnosis, from a patient treated with antithyroid drugs. These receptors were obtained from a woman aged 18-30 years with Graves disease.

This clonotype came up many times. The rearrangement joins TRBV12-3 or TRBV12-4 to TRBJ2-1; D ambiguous. The CDR3 sequence is 14 residues long. Trimming cost V 6 bases and J 9 bases, with 18 bases left between them. The CDR3 reads CASSGPRHSGEQFF. The CDR3 DNA is TGTGCCAGCAGCGGGCCGAGGCACTCGGGTGAGCAGTTCTTC.

This clonotype has at least ten counts. The genes are TRBV11-2 and TRBJ2-5; D remains unclear. The CDR3 runs 13 residues. Trimming removed 1 base from V and 2 bases from J, with 5 bases in between. CDR1 and CDR2 (germline): SGHAT, FQNNGV. CDR3: CASSLAVQETQYF. CDR3 DNA sequence: TGTGCCAGCAGCTTAGCTGTTCAAGAGACCCAGTACTTC.

V usage is TRBV20-1 and J usage is TRBJ2-5, with 11 bases identical to TRBD2. CDR1 and CDR2 from the germline V gene are DFQATT and SNEGSKA (reference sequence). The length of the CDR3 is 16 residues. The junction had 8 bases not matched to a gene; V was cut back by 0 bases and J by 5 bases. For the CDR3, the DNA is TGCAGTGCTAGAGATCCACTAGCGGGAGACTTGGAGACCCAGTACTTC. Translating gives CSARDPLAGDLETQYF.

The V call is TRBV20-1, the J call TRBJ2-1, with D possibly being TRBD2 (6 bases). Germline CDR1 reads DFQATT; CDR2 reads SNEGSKA (reference sequence). V shed 6 bases and J shed 0 bases, with 15 bases lying between them. This CDR3 is 15 amino acids long. The CDR3, as DNA: TGCAGTGCACGGACTACCACAAGCTCCTACAATGAGCAGTTCTTC. Protein product: CSARTTTSSYNEQFF.

This clonotype was recorded many times. The CDR3 nucleotides are TGTGCCAGCAGCTTAATCGGCATCAACATCTATGGCTACACCTTC. This translates into CASSLIGINIYGYTF. V is TRBV7-2 and J is TRBJ1-2; D is ambiguous. The CDR3 sequence is 15 residues long. Trimming cost V 2 bases and J 4 bases, with 14 bases left between them. Per the germline V gene, CDR1 is SGHTA and CDR2 is FQGNSA.

This chain joins TRBV19 and TRBJ1-5, with a tentative D call TRBD1 (5 bases). CDR1 is LNHDA and CDR2 is SQIVND in the germline V gene (reference sequence). The ends were cut back, 9 bases at V and 0 bases at J, with 21 bases in the middle. The CDR3 extends over 17 amino acids. CDR3: CASRPRVTPLSNQPQHF. Written as DNA, the CDR3 is TGTGCCAGCCGCCCCAGGGTAACCCCTCTTAGCAATCAGCCCCAGCATTTT.

This clonotype was seen repeatedly, ten times or more. The chain uses TRBV12-3 or TRBV12-4 and TRBJ1-4; D unclear. CDR3 size: 17 residues. V shed 7 bases and J shed 0 bases, with 18 bases lying between them. This chain's CDR3 is CASTEKLAGSTNEKLFF. CDR3 coding DNA: TGTGCCAGCACGGAAAAATTAGCGGGGTCAACTAATGAAAAACTGTTTTTT.

This clonotype appeared a few times. This clone may be a read error of a much larger clone one base away. V gene TRBV7-2 combines with J gene TRBJ2-5; D gene uncertain. The CDR3 totals 14 residues. The germline V gene encodes CDR1 SGHTA and CDR2 FQGNSA. Here the CDR3 reads CASSLGRAQEIQYF. CDR3 bases: TGTGCCAGCAGCTTAGGCAGAGCCCAAGAGATCCAGTACTTC.

This chain joins TRBV7-2 and TRBJ2-1; D unresolved. The germline V gene has CDR1 SGHTA and CDR2 FQGNSA. There are 13 residues in the CDR3. V lost 7 bases and J lost 3, with 10 bases in between. CDR3 sequence reads: CASKSENYNEQFF. The CDR3 nucleotides read TGTGCCAGCAAATCGGAGAACTACAATGAGCAGTTCTTC. Drawing the rest from reference TRBV7-2 and TRBJ2-1, the complete variable domain is GAGVSQSPSNKVTEKGKDVELRCDPISGHTALYWYRQSLGQGLEFLIYFQGNSAPDKSGLPSDRFSAERTGGSVSTLTIQRTQQEDSAVYLCASKSENYNEQFFGPGTRLTVL.

Only one count was recorded for this clonotype. J is TRBJ2-2 and V is TRBV5-4, with 11 bases matching TRBD2. V was clipped by 4 bases and J by 4 bases; unmatched bases: 6. Germline lookup yields CDR1 SGHNT and CDR2 YYREEE (reference sequence). The CDR3 totals 16 residues. CDR3: CASSRTTSGVTGELFF. The CDR3 bases are TGTGCCAGCAGCCGGACGACTAGCGGGGTCACCGGGGAGCTGTTTTTT. The full variable domain, with the rest looked up from reference TRBV5-4 and TRBJ2-2, is ETGVTQSPTHLIKTRGQQVTLRCSSQSGHNTVSWYQQALGQGPQFIFQYYREEENGRGNFPPRFSGLQFPNYSSELNVNALELDDSALYLCASSRTTSGVTGELFFGEGSRLTVL.

This clonotype was observed at least ten times. The genes are TRBV28 and TRBJ1-2; D unclear. Trimming cost V 7 bases and J 5 bases, with 5 bases left between them. CDR1 is MDHEN and CDR2 is SYDVKM in the germline V gene. The CDR3 runs to 10 residues. This CDR3 reads CASNLYGYTF. Written as DNA, the CDR3 is TGTGCCAGCAATTTGTATGGCTACACCTTC.

There are many counts of this clonotype. The chain has TRBV6-1 and TRBJ2-1; D is uncertain. The CDR3 is made up of 16 amino acids. The germline V gene has CDR1 MNHNS and CDR2 SASEGT. V lost 5 bases to trimming and J lost 3 bases, with 17 bases between them. The DNA of the CDR3 is TGTGCCAGCAGTCTGCAGCCCAATCAGGTCTACAATGAGCAGTTCTTC. Residues: CASSLQPNQVYNEQFF.

There are many counts of this clonotype. V usage is TRBV20-1 and J usage is TRBJ2-1; 12 bases line up with TRBD2. The germline CDR1 and CDR2 sequences are DFQATT and SNEGSKA (reference sequence). The V and J ends lost 0 bases and 5 bases, in that order; junction bases with no gene match: 8. The CDR3 consists of 17 residues. CDR3 nucleotide sequence: TGCAGTGCTAGAGATGGACGACTAGCGGGGGCGCACAATGAGCAGTTCTTC. Amino acid sequence: CSARDGRLAGAHNEQFF.

This clonotype was counted at least ten times. The V gene is TRBV3-1, the J gene TRBJ1-5; no reliable D call. V lost 0 bases and J 6 bases, leaving 15 bases between the germline ends. This CDR3 spans 16 amino acids. The germline CDR1 and CDR2 sequences are LGHDT and YNNKEL (reference sequence). The CDR3: CASSQDARDRRQPQHF. CDR3 nucleotide sequence: TGTGCCAGCAGCCAAGACGCCCGGGATCGGCGTCAGCCCCAGCATTTT.

This clonotype showed up just a few times. The gene calls are TRBV20-1 and TRBJ2-7; no reliable D call. V lost 5 bases and J lost 6, with 11 bases in between. Germline loops: CDR1 DFQATT, CDR2 SNEGSKA (reference sequence). This CDR3 region has 11 residues. DNA of the CDR3: TGCAGTGCTGGCCCGGGTGCCGAGCAGTACTTC. Protein product: CSAGPGAEQYF.

Worth noting for this clonotype: The likely explanation is a read error, given a far larger clone one base away. The chain joins TRBV12-3 or TRBV12-4 to TRBJ2-5; 7 positions match TRBD2. CDR3 length equals 16 residues. The CDR3: CASSDEGQRGLETQCF. CDR3 bases: TGTGCCAGCAGTGATGAGGGCCAGCGGGGCTTAGAGACCCAGTGCTTC.

The V call is TRBV3-1, the J call TRBJ1-3, with a weak D call TRBD1 (6 bases). This CDR3 comprises 15 residues. Trimming stripped 0 bases from V and 2 bases from J, with 8 bases between. Germline CDR1 and CDR2: LGHDT and YNNKEL (reference sequence). The CDR3 reads CASSQEGAAGNTIYF. CDR3 coding DNA: TGTGCCAGCAGCCAAGAGGGGGCAGCTGGAAACACCATATATTTT.

There are many counts of this clonotype. This chain links TRBV5-5 with TRBJ2-1; 7 bases are shared with TRBD2. This CDR3 region has 15 residues. Looked up from germline, CDR1 is SGHKS and CDR2 is YYEKEE (reference sequence). J was trimmed by 0 bases and V by 6 bases; bases with no gene match: 6. The CDR3 coding sequence is TGTGCCAGCATCTTCCCGGGGGGCTCCTACAATGAGCAGTTCTTC. This gives the protein CASIFPGGSYNEQFF. Based on the CDR3 plus reference TRBV5-5 and TRBJ2-1, the full variable domain is DAGVTQSPTHLIKTRGQQVTLRCSPISGHKSVSWYQQVLGQGPQFIFQYYEKEERGRGNFPDRFSARQFPNYSSELNVNALLLGDSALYLCASIFPGGSYNEQFFGPGTRLTVL.

This clonotype was counted many times. The genes are TRBV20-1 and TRBJ2-3; TRBD2 is a possible D gene (5 bases). Germline values: CDR1 DFQATT, CDR2 SNEGSKA (reference sequence). This CDR3 contains 16 residues. Between the trimmed V and J ends, which lost 1 base and 7 bases, there was a span of 21 bases. The chain's CDR3 is CSARGSEDYFPYTQYF. The CDR3 coding sequence is TGCAGTGCTAGAGGCTCGGAGGATTACTTCCCATATACGCAGTATTTT.

This clonotype was counted ten times or more. The chain links TRBV20-1 to TRBJ1-2; D perhaps matches TRBD1 (5 bases). This CDR3 is 13 amino acids long. The germline V and J ends were trimmed by 2 bases and 1 base, with 8 bases remaining between them. In germline, CDR1 is DFQATT, CDR2 SNEGSKA (reference sequence). The CDR3 bases are TGCAGTGCTAGATGGGACCGTAACTATGGCTACACCTTC. Translating it yields CSARWDRNYGYTF.

The sample holds a few counts of this clonotype. The chain combines TRBV29-1 with TRBJ1-3; D gene unclear. CDR3 length: 17 amino acids. Germline-derived CDR1 and CDR2 are SQVTM and ANQGSEA. With 0 bases removed from V and 0 bases from J, the gap between germline ends came to 15 bases. This CDR3 reads CSVEDHRQVASGNTIYF. CDR3 in DNA: TGCAGCGTTGAAGATCATCGGCAGGTCGCCTCTGGAAACACCATATATTTT.

This clonotype was detected many times. The rearrangement links TRBV29-1 to TRBJ1-1; 7 bases match TRBD1. The V segment lost 6 bases and the J segment 0 bases; nucleotides outside the gene matches: 10. Looked up from germline, CDR1 is SQVTM and CDR2 is ANQGSEA. The CDR3 extends over 15 amino acids. This CDR3 reads CSVRQGRSMNTEAFF. The CDR3 DNA follows: TGCAGCGTGAGACAGGGTCGTAGTATGAACACTGAAGCTTTCTTT.